The subject of this entry is one T cell receptor beta chain. Its antigen is unknown. CDR3 length: 14 residues. The V gene's germline CDR1 is LGHDT and CDR2 YNNKEL (reference sequence). TCRdb reanalyzed the 5' RACE reads, giving one entry per CDR3 protein sequence and no DNA. This table lists about 550,000 distinct CDR3 sequences. The data belong to a study of T cells expressing NK-cell markers. The overall study: Beta-chain profiling covered CD3+CD56+NKG2C+, CD3+CD56+NKG2C- and CD3+CD56-NKG2C+ sorted subsets. Within the sequenced cohort of eight donors, seven exhibited HCMV seropositivity and one was seronegative.

Findings and limits, study-wide: Once again these clonotypes came out on top in the CD3+CD56-NKG2C+ fraction of a few donors.

The sequence was obtained from a man between 18 and 29 years old in good health. Material for sequencing was blood T cells: a sorted CD56 or NKG2C T cell subset, CD4+ or CD8+ T cells, or bulk PBMC T cells (not recorded which). The chain has TRBV3-1 and TRBJ2-3; as DNA is missing, the TRBD2 call by TCRdb cannot be tested. CDR3 amino acids: CASSQGELTDTQYF.